This T cell receptor (beta chain) was observed in a study of blood T cell repertoires in COVID-19. Looking at the study overall: Both acute and convalescent COVID-19 samples were obtained from the United States, Italy and Spain. T cells, B-cell-depleted T cells, or PBMCs supplied cDNA or gDNA.

The Seattle patients joined while their infection was active and were tracked longitudinally afterward. Trimming at V came to 5 bases and at J to 0 bases, leaving 7 bases not matched to a gene. The CDR3 runs to 16 residues. Germline loops: CDR1 LGHDT, CDR2 YNNKEL (reference sequence). Study processing details: Estimation of nucleated cell counts relied on the amplification of reference gene primers. Sequenced by immunoSEQ multiplex PCR; TCRdb stores in-frame clones only, minus some. V, J and clone size are those of that table, while D and trimming were read from the DNA. The repertoire holds about 280,000 clones, with 88% as singletons.

This sequence originates from a young woman with COVID-19, enrolled during active disease. The J gene is TRBJ2-3, the V gene TRBV3-1 (or the pseudogene TRBV3-2); TRBD2 aligns across 8 bases. Sequenced input: peripheral blood. CDR3 residues: CASSFRASGSTDTQYF. Written as DNA, the CDR3 is TGTGCCAGCAGCTTTCGCGCTAGCGGGAGCACAGATACGCAGTATTTT.